This T cell receptor (beta chain) originates from a study of shared clonotypes between healthy human individuals. Generated by immunoSEQ multiplex PCR, the TCRdb table keeps only in-frame clones and is missing some. The sample includes some 2 million clones, approximately 94% of them seen just once. General study results and limits: Since donors were few, the genetic and exposure-history diversity represented was limited. Memory subsets generally showed smaller estimated richness than naive subsets did.

Naive CD8 cells lacked CD45RO, underwent positive selection for CCR7 and left out terminally differentiated effector memory CD45RA+ cells. Those who donated were healthy HIV-negative adults, with no recent acute infections or vaccinations reported. Germline CDR1 and CDR2: SGHTS and YDEGEE. Trimming removed 4 bases from V and 4 bases from J, with 12 bases in between. The CDR3 is made up of 13 amino acids. Only one count was recorded for this clone. Its antigen is currently unknown. The origin of this receptor is a man aged 18 to 30 in good health. The gene calls are TRBV5-8 and TRBJ2-7; the D gene is possibly TRBD1 (6 bases). Material for sequencing was naive CD8+ T cells sorted from blood. The CDR3 sequence: CASSPGHGYEQYF. The CDR3 bases are TGTGCCAGCAGCCCGGGACACGGGTACGAGCAGTACTTC. The full variable domain, rest sourced from reference TRBV5-8 and TRBJ2-7, is EAGVTQSPTHLIKTRGQQATLRCSPISGHTSVYWYQQALGLGLQFLLWYDEGEERNRGNFPPRFSGRQFPNYSSELNVNALELEDSALYLCASSPGHGYEQYFGPGTRLTVT.